This T cell receptor (beta chain) was recovered during a study of blood T cell repertoires in COVID-19. Study at large: T cells, B-cell-depleted T cells, or PBMCs supplied cDNA or gDNA.

Germline trimming cut 3 bases from V and 6 bases from J; bases unmatched to any gene: 7. Looked up from germline, CDR1 is SGHDT and CDR2 is YYEEEE. The CDR3 covers 14 residues. This clone was recorded a few times. Authors' methods: Estimated nucleated cell counts came from reference gene primer amplification. The repertoire was sequenced with immunoSEQ multiplex PCR; TCRdb's copy has only in-frame clones and lacks some. D and trimming come from the DNA, and the V and J calls and clone size come from that table. The sample has around 150,000 clones, 80% to 90% seen once; the top ten hold around 3.5%. The J gene is TRBJ1-2, the V gene TRBV5-6, with 8 bases lining up with TRBD1. The material sequenced was peripheral blood. The receptor comes from a man in his sixties or seventies with acute or convalescent COVID-19. The CDR3 reads CASSYEGRGHGYTF. The CDR3, as DNA: TGTGCCAGCAGCTACGAGGGCAGGGGGCATGGCTACACCTTC.